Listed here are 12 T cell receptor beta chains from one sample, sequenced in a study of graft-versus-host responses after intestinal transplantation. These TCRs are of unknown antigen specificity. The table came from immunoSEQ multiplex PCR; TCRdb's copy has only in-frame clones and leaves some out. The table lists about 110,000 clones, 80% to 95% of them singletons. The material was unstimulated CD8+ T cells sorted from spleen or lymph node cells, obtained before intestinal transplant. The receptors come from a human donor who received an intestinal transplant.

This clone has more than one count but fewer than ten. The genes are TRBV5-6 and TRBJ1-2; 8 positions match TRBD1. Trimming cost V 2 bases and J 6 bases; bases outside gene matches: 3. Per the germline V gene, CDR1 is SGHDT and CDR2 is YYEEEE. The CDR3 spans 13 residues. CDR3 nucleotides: TGTGCCAGCAGCTTCGGGACAGGCAATGGCTACACCTTC. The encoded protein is CASSFGTGNGYTF.

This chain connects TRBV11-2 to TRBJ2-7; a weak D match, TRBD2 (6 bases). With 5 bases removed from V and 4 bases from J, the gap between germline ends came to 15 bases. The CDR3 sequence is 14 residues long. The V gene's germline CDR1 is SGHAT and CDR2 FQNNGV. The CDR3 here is CASSVGHAGYEQYF. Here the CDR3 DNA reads TGTGCCAGCAGCGTTGGCCACGCGGGGTACGAGCAGTACTTC.

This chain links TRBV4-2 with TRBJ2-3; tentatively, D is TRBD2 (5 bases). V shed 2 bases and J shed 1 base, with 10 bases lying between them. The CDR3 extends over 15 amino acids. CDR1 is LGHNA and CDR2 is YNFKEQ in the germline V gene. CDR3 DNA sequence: TGTGCCAGCAGCCAACCAAGCGGACGCACAGATACGCAGTATTTT. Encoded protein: CASSQPSGRTDTQYF.

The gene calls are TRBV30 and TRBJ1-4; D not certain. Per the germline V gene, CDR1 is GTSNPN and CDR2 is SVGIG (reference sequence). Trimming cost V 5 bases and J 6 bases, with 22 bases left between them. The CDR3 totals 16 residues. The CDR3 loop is CAWGPPLAGLHEKLFF. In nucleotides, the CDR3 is TGTGCCTGGGGTCCTCCCCTGGCAGGCTTACATGAAAAACTGTTTTTT.

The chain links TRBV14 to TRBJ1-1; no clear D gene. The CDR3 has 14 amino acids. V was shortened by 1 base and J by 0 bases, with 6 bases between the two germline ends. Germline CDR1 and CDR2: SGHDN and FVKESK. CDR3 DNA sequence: TGTGCCAGCAGCCAAGTTAACATGAACACTGAAGCTTTCTTT. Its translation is CASSQVNMNTEAFF.

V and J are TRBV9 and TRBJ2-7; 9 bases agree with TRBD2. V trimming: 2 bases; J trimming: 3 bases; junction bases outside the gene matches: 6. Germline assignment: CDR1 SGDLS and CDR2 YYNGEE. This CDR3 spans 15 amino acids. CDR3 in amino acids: CASSVGREGLYEQYF. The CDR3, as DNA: TGTGCCAGCAGCGTCGGGCGGGAGGGCCTCTACGAGCAGTACTTC.

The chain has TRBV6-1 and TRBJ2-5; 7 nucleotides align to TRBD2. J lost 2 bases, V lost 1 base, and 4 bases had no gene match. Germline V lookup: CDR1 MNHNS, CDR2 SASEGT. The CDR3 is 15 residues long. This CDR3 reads CASSEGPGGQETQYF. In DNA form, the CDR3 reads TGTGCCAGCAGTGAAGGTCCGGGGGGACAAGAGACCCAGTACTTC.

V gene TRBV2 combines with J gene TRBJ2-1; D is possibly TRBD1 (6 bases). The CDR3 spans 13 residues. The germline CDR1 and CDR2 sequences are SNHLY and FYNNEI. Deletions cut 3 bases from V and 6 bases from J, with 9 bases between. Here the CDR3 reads CASSEIGGNEQFF. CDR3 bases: TGTGCCAGCAGTGAGATAGGGGGCAATGAGCAGTTCTTC.

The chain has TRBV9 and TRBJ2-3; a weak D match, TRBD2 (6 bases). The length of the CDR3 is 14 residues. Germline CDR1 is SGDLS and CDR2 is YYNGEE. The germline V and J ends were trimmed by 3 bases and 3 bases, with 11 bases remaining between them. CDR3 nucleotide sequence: TGTGCCAGCAGCGAGGGAGGAGGGACAGATACGCAGTATTTT. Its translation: CASSEGGGTDTQYF.

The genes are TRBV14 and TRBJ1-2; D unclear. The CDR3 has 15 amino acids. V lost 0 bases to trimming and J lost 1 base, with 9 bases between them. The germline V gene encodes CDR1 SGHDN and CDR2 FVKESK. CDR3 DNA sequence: TGTGCCAGCAGCCAAGACGCACTTGGTAACTATGGCTACACCTTC. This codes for CASSQDALGNYGYTF.

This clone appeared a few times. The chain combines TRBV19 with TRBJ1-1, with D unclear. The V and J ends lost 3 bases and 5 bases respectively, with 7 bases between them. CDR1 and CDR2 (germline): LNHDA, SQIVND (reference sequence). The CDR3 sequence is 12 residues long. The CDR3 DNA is TGTGCCAGTAGTATTGGGTTTACTGAAGCTTTCTTT. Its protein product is CASSIGFTEAFF.

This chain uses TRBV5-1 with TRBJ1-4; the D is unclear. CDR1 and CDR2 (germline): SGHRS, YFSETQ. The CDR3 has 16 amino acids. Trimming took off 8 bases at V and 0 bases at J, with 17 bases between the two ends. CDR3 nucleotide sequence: TGCGCCAGGGAGGGAGTTGTGGGTGCAACTAATGAAAAACTGTTTTTT. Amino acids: CAREGVVGATNEKLFF.